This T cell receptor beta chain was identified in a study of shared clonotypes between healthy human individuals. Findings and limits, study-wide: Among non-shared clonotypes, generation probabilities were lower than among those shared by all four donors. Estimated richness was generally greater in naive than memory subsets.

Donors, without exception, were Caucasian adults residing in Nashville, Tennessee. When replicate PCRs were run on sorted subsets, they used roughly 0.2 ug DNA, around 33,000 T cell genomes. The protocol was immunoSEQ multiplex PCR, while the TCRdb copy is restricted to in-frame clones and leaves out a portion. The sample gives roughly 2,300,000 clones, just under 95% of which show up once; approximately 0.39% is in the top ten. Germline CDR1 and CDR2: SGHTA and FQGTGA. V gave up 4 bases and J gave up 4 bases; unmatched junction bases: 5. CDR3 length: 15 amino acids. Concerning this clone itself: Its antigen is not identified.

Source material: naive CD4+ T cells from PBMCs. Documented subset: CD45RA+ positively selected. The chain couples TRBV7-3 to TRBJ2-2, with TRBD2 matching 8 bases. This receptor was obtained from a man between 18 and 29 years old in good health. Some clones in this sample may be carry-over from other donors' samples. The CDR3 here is CASSSTSAGTGELFF. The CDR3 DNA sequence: TGTGCCAGCAGCTCGACTAGCGCGGGCACCGGGGAGCTGTTTTTT.